This TCR beta chain derives from a study of blood T cells in healthy people across ages. Russia was home to the donors, healthy Caucasian individuals aged roughly 6 to 90. The sample holds a few counts of this clonotype. The antigen is unknown. Between the trimmed V and J ends, which lost 3 bases and 3 bases, there was a span of 9 bases. From germline, CDR1 is DFQATT and CDR2 SNEGSKA (reference sequence). The CDR3 contains 12 residues. A sample-barcoded 5' primer and a J-beta primer mix were used in a second PCR of roughly 7 to 12 cycles. MiXCR, run by TCRdb on the 5' RACE reads, gives a single entry per CDR3 protein. This sample carries hundreds of thousands of distinct CDR3 sequences, roughly 43% of them seen once, and the ten largest clones take 25% to 35%. Study results and limitations: Aged donors had fewer naive CD4+ cells and lower diversity than long-lived donors. The percentage of naive T cells correlated strongly with TCR beta diversity.

This receptor was taken from a man at least 80 years old in good health. The chain recombines TRBV20-1 with TRBJ2-7; D not certain. The sample comprised blood. Here the CDR3 DNA reads TGCAGTGCTAGGCCCAGCGTCTACGAGCAGTACTTC. Protein: CSARPSVYEQYF.